The present T cell receptor beta chain was sequenced within a study of cytomegalovirus exposure and HLA in healthy donors. CDR1 and CDR2 from the germline V gene are SGHRS and YFSETQ. Germline trimming cut 4 bases from V and 2 bases from J; bases unmatched to any gene: 6. CDR3 length: 16 residues. The PCR was carried out with 60 Vbeta primers and 13 Jbeta primers. Sequencing was performed with immunoSEQ multiplex PCR; in TCRdb, only in-frame clones are kept and a portion is missing. The table lists about 39,000 clones. Although they were nominally healthy when sampled, donors likely had unrecorded immune exposures.

The sequence was collected from a woman aged 30 to 39 in good health and CMV-seropositive. V gene TRBV5-1 combines with J gene TRBJ1-3; 10 bases agree with TRBD1. Sequencing was carried out using PBMCs. The CDR3: CASSRGQGSAGNTIYF. The CDR3, as DNA: TGCGCCAGCAGCAGGGGACAGGGGTCAGCTGGAAACACCATATATTTT.